This entry describes one T cell receptor (beta chain). Deep was the level at which the assay was run. This table comes from immunoSEQ multiplex PCR, and its TCRdb copy is limited to in-frame clones, with some not included. The sample consists of millions of clones, roughly 96% of them appearing once. This sample was included in a study of shared clonotypes between healthy human individuals. The CDR3 has 15 residues. Germline V gene data show CDR1 as ENHRY and CDR2 as SYGVKD. With 4 bases clipped from V and 3 bases from J, the junction kept 1 base outside the gene matches. The TCR was taken from a man aged 18 to 30 in good health. The chain combines TRBV10-3 with TRBJ2-4, with TRBD2 matching over 12 bases. Specimen: naive CD4+ T cells sorted from blood. Subset in this sample: CD45RA+ positively selected. CDR3 in DNA: TGTGCCATCAGTGGGACTAGCGGGGACAAAAACATTCAGTACTTC. It is translated as CAISGTSGDKNIQYF.